The sequence of this TCR beta chain was determined in a study of cytomegalovirus exposure and HLA in healthy donors (dated by TCRdb to about 2017). For the wider study: According to an earlier analysis of 587 of the donors, 150 million to 200 million T cells yielded roughly 110 million unique TCR beta sequences and about 300 Gb of sequence data. An early release that covered some 640 HLA-typed donors contained about 300 gigabases of sequencing data and tens of millions of unique TCR sequences. Among the approximately 420 genotyped donors, around 81% belonged to the genetic ancestry cluster associated with self-reported Caucasian donors. The aim of the study was to test whether cataloging public T cell receptors could identify signatures of past pathogen exposure. Using immunosequencing, the study profiled T cell repertoires from 550 to 750 subjects and related those repertoires to cytomegalovirus serostatus. A separate validation cohort of over a hundred different subjects was used in addition to the approximately 670-subject first cohort. To predict cytomegalovirus infection status, the study brought together high-throughput TCR immunosequencing, statistical association of individual TCRs with disease status, and machine learning. A later analysis re-analyzed previously published TCR beta repertoires from roughly 600 donors and added high-resolution HLA genotyping to study TCR occurrence patterns. In the later analysis, no new phenotypic data were used to find candidate immune exposures; instead, reliance was placed on TCR beta sequences and their occurrence across donors. To decide whether each TCR beta V gene segment behaved as functional or pseudogenic, an earlier analysis of some 600 of the donors relied on high-throughput TCR beta sequencing. Donor age, sex, ethnicity and CMV serostatus were collected together with the repertoire data. A later genetic analysis used genome-wide SNP genotypes for about 60% of the roughly 670 donors, treating that subset as a discovery cohort. Every discovery cohort repertoire had been produced on one sequencing platform. HLA typing covered class I and class II loci at four-digit resolution. The number of typed donors differed by locus: about 620-640 for A, B, C, DRB1 and DQB1; 500 to 550 for DQA1; roughly 600 for DPA1; and roughly 450 for DPB1. Because of strong linkage in the cohort, roughly 5 DR-DQ haplotypes were treated as single units for association and clustering. Among about 400 genotyped donors of the cohort, an average of approximately 200,000 unique TCR beta nucleotide sequences was sequenced per donor, of which 15% to 20% were non-productive. What the research found in general, with its limitations: In a later genetic analysis, fewer N-insertions in productive TCRs were reported among donors in an Asian-associated ancestry cluster than the roughly 700-donor mean. Broadly in line with IMGT annotations, most TCR beta V segments showed up in productive rearrangements about 87% or about 30% of the time in an earlier analysis of several hundred of the donors. In vitro tests confirmed that a few of the cytomegalovirus-associated TCR beta chains recognize cytomegalovirus antigens. Some IMGT-functional V segments, including TRBV6-2 and TRBV6-3, could not be told apart with the 87-base-pair reads, so those segments were excluded. A further reported finding was that TCR beta sequences accurately predicted the HLA-A and HLA-B alleles for most subjects in the first cohort. Sequencing depth was assumed to be roughly uniform across donors in the presence/absence analyses, though that assumption may not hold. While some public TCRs were present in many individuals, most TCR sequences turned up only very rarely across donors. An association between a missense DCLRE1C variant and V-gene and J-gene trimming of TCR beta chains was found in a later genetic analysis and replicated in an independent cohort. Only TCR beta chains were sequenced in this cohort, and the absence of alpha or paired-chain data limited detectable features. Because counts were too low, roughly 17 rarely observed V segments, including chromosome 9 orphons, were left out of the earlier analysis of about 500 of the donors. The authors suggested that the approach could potentially be generalized to other disease states and immunological phenotypes. A later analysis found that most CMV-associated TCR beta chains appeared HLA-restricted, with HLA associations seemingly driven largely by CMV exposure. In a later analysis, around 17,000 TCR beta sequences were associated with specific HLA alleles at a false discovery rate of 0.05. Compared with equally common non-associated chains, HLA-associated TCR beta chains in a later analysis were more clonally expanded and had lower generation probabilities. Correlated functional status among segregating V segments might reflect linkage disequilibrium, but an unknown experimental factor could not be ruled out. In both the original and validation cohorts, the classifier was reported to diagnose cytomegalovirus status with high specificity and sensitivity. Assigning TCR associations to individual alleles was difficult when HLA alleles, especially DR and DQ, strongly co-occurred. HLA typing was unavailable for some donors at each locus, so association tests used only the typed subset. The study gave a list of under 200 TCR beta chains associated with cytomegalovirus. The only immune exposure information available for the cohort was CMV serostatus. In a later analysis, several top co-occurrence clusters were reported to appear linked to parvovirus B19, influenza, CMV and Epstein-Barr virus. A cluster of highly shared sequence variants was judged likely to be a technical artifact of the sequencing pipeline. In a later analysis, the rate of TCR association differed among HLA loci, with DRB1 alleles having the most associated TCRs and HLA-C alleles having the fewest.

The cohort consisted of 600 to 750 healthy bone marrow donors. Cohort members were all nominally healthy when sampled, although unrecorded immune exposures were likely present. The donor was CMV seronegative and belonged to the group of 380 or so seronegative cohort members. Each donor provided a peripheral blood sample, and peripheral blood mononuclear cells were used for TCR beta sequencing. The Qiagen DNeasy Blood Extraction Kit was used to extract genomic DNA from the blood cell samples. Counted from cysteine to phenylalanine, this CDR3 has 14 amino acids. The CDR3 DNA has 42 bases and is translated from base 1. CDR1 SGHTA and CDR2 FQGNSA are derived from the germline V gene. Relative to germline, V is 5 bases shorter and J is 2 bases shorter, with 12 bases between their ends. Library preparation used the immunoSEQ multiplex PCR assay. The multiplex PCR relied on a mix of 60 forward primers for TCR Vbeta segments and 13 reverse primers for TCR Jbeta segments. Amplification of the CDR3 region of rearranged TCR beta genes was performed with a multiplex PCR assay on genomic DNA. The amplified TCR beta libraries were sequenced on the Illumina HiSeq System as 87-base-pair reads. The source study handled its data this way. Across the 700 or so repertoires, a later analysis counted 80 million or so unique TCR beta chains, about 10 million of which were shared by at least two donors. Raw reads were error-corrected and collapsed into unique sequences by a nearest-neighbor algorithm in which closely related sequences were merged to remove PCR and sequencing errors. To assign V, D and J gene segments, CDR3 sequences were aligned to IMGT reference sequences. For a sequence to be retained, a match of at least six nucleotides to both a V gene segment and a J gene segment was required. Rearrangements were classified as productive when the CDR3 lacked stop codons and remained in frame with V and J, and all other rearrangements were classified as non-productive. Following IMGT convention, CDR3 was defined as the stretch from the second conserved V-encoded cysteine to the conserved J-encoded phenylalanine. In an earlier analysis of 587 of the donors, sequences lacking an unambiguous match to a single V gene segment were excluded. An earlier analysis of 550 to 650 of the donors classified V segments as functional when productive rearrangements were above 56.7% and as segregating when the standard deviation between donors was above 5%. To diagnose cytomegalovirus status from the catalog of TCR beta chain sequences, a statistical classification framework was built. V and J gene assignment, in a later analysis, came from comparing TCR nucleotide sequences with IMGT/GENE-DB human TR gene sequences. The TCRdist pipeline was used in a later analysis to assign CDR3 sequences and most-parsimonious VDJ recombination scenarios. In a later analysis, every TCR beta chain was defined by the combination of its CDR3 amino acid sequence and its V-gene family, and reads without a unique V-gene family were dropped. To address suspected cross-contamination and a sequencing artifact, a later analysis removed several hundred highly shared, low-generation-probability nucleotide sequences. In a later analysis, a clonal expansion index was calculated for each public chain from normalized within-repertoire ranks of inferred template counts. Generation probabilities in a later analysis came from a VDJ recombination model fitted to out-of-frame rearrangements, and those results were checked against IGoR. In a later analysis, TCR-TCR, TCR-HLA and TCR-CMV co-occurrence was scored with hypergeometric tests, and a repertoire-size bias correction was applied to TCR pairs. False discovery rates were estimated in a later analysis by permuting HLA or CMV assignments 20 times. A later analysis grouped co-occurring TCRs with DBSCAN, adding TCRdist sequence similarity when clustering within HLA-allele-positive subsets. Repertoires with fewer than 30,000 or more than 120,000 public chains were left out of co-occurrence clustering, as were four to six repertoires with anomalous nucleotide sharing. TCRdb's version of the immuneACCESS table is confined to in-frame rearrangements and falls short of the full clone set. An unresolved V gene accounts for under half of the shortfall where checked; the remainder is of unknown origin. Clonal size and the V and J genes are those of that table, whereas D and trimming came from the DNA. In all, the sample holds 180,000 or so clones, and 82% of those were seen once. The ten largest clones add up to over 1.5% of the sample.

Concerning this clone itself: Its target antigen remains unknown. No clone much larger than this one lies a single base away; base qualities are absent.

Here the chain combines TRBV7-2 and TRBJ1-2; 5 matching bases give a weak D call of TRBD1. The sequencing sample was made of PBMCs. This clonotype was sampled from a man aged 35-49 years in good health and CMV-seronegative. The nucleotide sequence reads TGTGCCAGCAGCCTAGACAGCGGAAACTATGGCTACACCTTC. The encoded protein is CASSLDSGNYGYTF.